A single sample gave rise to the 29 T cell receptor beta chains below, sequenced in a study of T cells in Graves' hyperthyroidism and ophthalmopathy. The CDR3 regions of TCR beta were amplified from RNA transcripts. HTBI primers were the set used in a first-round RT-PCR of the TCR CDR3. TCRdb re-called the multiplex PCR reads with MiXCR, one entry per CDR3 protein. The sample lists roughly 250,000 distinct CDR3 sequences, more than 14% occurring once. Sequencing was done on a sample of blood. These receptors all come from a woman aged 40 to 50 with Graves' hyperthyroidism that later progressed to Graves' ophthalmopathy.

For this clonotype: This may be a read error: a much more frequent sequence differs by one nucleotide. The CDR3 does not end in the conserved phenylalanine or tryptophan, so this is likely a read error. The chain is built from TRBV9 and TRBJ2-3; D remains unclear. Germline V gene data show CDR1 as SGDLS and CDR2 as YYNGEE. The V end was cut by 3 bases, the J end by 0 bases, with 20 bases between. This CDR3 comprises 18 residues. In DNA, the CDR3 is TGTGCCAGCAGCGCACATCCCTTATTATTTACTAGCACAGATACGCAGTATTCT. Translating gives CASSAHPLLFTSTDTQYS.

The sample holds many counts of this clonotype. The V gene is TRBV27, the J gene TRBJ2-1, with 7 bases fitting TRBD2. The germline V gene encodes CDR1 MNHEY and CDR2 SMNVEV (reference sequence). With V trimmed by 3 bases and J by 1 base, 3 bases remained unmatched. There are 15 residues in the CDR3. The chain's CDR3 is CASSFVGGSYNEQFF. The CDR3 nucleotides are TGTGCCAGCAGTTTTGTGGGAGGGTCCTACAATGAGCAGTTCTTC.

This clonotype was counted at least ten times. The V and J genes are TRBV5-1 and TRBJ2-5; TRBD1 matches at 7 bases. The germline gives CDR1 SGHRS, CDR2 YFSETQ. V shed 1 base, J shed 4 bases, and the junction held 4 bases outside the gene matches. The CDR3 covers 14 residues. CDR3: CASSLRDRAETQYF. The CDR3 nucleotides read TGCGCCAGCAGCTTGAGGGACAGAGCAGAGACCCAGTACTTC.

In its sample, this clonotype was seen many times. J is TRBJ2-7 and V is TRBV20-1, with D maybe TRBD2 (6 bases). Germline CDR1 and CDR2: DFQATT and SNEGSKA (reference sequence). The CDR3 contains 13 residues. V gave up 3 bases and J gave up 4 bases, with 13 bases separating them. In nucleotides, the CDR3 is TGCAGTGCTAGCGGGAGAGGGGTATACGAGCAGTACTTC. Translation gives CSASGRGVYEQYF.

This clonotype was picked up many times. CDR3 loop: CASSLSSAISTDTQYF. CDR3 DNA sequence: TGTGCCAGCAGTTTATCCAGCGCCATAAGCACAGATACGCAGTATTTT. This sequence joins TRBV28 and TRBJ2-3; D not certain. V lost 1 base and J 0 bases, leaving 11 bases between the germline ends. Germline CDR1 and CDR2: MDHEN and SYDVKM. This CDR3 is built from 16 residues.

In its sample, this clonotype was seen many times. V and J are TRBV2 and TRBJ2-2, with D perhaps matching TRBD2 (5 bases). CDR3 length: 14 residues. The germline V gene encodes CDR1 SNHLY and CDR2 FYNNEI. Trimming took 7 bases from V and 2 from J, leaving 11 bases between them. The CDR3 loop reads CASTRTGNTGELFF. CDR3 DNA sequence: TGTGCCAGCACCCGGACGGGAAACACCGGGGAGCTGTTTTTT. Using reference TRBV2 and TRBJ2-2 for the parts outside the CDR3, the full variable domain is EPEVTQTPSHQVTQMGQEVILRCVPISNHLYFYWYRQILGQKVEFLVSFYNNEISEKSEIFDDQFSVERPDGSNFTLKIRSTKLEDSAMYFCASTRTGNTGELFFGEGSRLTVL.

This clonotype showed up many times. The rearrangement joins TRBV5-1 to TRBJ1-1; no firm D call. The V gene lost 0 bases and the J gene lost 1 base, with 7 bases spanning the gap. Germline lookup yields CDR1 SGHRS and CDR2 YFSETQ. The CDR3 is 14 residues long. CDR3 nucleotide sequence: TGCGCCAGCAGCTTGGGTCTGGGGAACACTGAAGCTTTCTTT. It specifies CASSLGLGNTEAFF.

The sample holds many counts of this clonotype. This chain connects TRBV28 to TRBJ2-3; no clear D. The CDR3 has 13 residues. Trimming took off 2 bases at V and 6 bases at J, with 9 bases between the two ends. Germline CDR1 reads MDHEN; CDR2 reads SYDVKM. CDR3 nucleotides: TGTGCCAGCAGTTTAGTCTCCGCGGATACGCAGTATTTT. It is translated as CASSLVSADTQYF.

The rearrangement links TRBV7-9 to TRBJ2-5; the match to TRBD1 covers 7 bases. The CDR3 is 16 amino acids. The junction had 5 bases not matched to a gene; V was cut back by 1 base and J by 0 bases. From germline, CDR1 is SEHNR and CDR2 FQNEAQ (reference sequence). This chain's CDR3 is CASSLDGRGYQETQYF. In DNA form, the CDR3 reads TGTGCCAGCAGCTTAGATGGCAGGGGGTACCAAGAGACCCAGTACTTC.

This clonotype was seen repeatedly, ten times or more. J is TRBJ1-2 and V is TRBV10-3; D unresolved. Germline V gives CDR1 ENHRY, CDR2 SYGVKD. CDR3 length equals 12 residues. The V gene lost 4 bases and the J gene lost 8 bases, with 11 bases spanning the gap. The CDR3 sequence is CAISGSQIGYTF. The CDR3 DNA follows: TGTGCCATCAGTGGGTCACAGATCGGCTACACCTTC.

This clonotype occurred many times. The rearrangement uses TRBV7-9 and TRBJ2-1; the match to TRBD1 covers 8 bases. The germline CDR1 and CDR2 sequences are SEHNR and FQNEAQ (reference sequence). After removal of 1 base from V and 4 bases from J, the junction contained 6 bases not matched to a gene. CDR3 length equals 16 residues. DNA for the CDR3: TGTGCCAGCAGCTTAGGTCAGGGGGCGCGTTACAATGAGCAGTTCTTC. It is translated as CASSLGQGARYNEQFF.

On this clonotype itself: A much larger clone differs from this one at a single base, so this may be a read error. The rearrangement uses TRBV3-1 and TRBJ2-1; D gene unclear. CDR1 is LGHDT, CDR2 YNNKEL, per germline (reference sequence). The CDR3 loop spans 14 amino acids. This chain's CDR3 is CASGQYGFNNEQFF. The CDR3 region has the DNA TGTGCCAGCGGCCAATACGGGTTTAACAATGAGCAGTTCTTC.

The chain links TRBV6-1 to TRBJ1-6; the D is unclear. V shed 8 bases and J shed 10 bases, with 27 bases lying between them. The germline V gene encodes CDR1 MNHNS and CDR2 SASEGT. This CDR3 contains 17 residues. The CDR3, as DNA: TGTGCCAGCCGCCGTAAGGCAGGTCCTGCCCTAGGGTCACCCCTCCACTTT. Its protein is CASRRKAGPALGSPLHF.

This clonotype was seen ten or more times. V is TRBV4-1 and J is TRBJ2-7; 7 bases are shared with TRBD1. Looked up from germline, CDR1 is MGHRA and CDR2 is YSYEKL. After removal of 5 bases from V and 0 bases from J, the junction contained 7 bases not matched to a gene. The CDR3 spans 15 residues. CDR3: CASSFSTGNSYEQYF. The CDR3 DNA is TGCGCCAGCAGCTTCTCGACAGGGAACTCCTACGAGCAGTACTTC.

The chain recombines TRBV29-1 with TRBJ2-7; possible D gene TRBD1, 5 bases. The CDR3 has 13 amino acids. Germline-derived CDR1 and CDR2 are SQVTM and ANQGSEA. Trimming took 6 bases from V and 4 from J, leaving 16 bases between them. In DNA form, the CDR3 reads TGCAGCGTGGGGCGCGGCCTTAGTTACGAGCAGTACTTC. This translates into CSVGRGLSYEQYF.

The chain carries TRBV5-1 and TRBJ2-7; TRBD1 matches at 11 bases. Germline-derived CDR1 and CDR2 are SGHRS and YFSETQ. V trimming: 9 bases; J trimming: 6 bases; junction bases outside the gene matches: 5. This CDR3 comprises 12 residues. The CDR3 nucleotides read TGCGCCACCCGAGGGACAGGGGGCGAGCAGTACTTC. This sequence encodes CATRGTGGEQYF.

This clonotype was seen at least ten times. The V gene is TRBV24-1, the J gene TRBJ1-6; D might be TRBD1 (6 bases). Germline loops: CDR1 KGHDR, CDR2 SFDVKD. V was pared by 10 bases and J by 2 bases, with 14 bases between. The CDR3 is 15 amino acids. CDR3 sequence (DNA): TGTGCCACGAGGGAAAGGACAGCCTATAATTCACCCCTCCACTTT. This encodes CATRERTAYNSPLHF.

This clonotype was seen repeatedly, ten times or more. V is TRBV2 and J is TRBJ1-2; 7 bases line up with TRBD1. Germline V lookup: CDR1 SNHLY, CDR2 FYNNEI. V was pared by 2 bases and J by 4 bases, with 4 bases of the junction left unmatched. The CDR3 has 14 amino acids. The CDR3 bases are TGTGCCAGCAGTGAAACGGGACAGCGCTATGGCTACACCTTC. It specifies CASSETGQRYGYTF.

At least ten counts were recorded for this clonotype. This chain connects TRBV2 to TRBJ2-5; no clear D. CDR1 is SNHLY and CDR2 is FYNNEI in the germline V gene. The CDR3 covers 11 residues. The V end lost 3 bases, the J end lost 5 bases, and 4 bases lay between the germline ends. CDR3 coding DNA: TGTGCCAGCAGTGAGATGGAGACCCAGTACTTC. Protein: CASSEMETQYF.

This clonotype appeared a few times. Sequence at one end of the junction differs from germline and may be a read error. The CDR3 loop is CASSSGPSENTIYF. The CDR3 bases are TGTGCCAGCAGCTCGGGGCCCTCTGAAAACACCATATATTTT. This sequence joins TRBV7-9 and TRBJ1-3, with D tentatively TRBD1 (5 bases). The CDR3 is 14 amino acids. Germline V lookup: CDR1 SEHNR, CDR2 FQNEAQ (reference sequence).

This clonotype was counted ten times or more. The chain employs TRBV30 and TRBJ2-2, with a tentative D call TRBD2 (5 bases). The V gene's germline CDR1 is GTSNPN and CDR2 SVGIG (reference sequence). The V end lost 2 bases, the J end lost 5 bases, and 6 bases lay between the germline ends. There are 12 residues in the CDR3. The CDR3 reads CAWSPGTGELFF. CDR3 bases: TGTGCCTGGAGTCCGGGAACCGGGGAGCTGTTTTTT.

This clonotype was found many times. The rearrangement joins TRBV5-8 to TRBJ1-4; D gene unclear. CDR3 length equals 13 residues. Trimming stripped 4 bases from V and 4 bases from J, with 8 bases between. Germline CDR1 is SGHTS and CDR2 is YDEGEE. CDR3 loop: CASSPDINEKLFF. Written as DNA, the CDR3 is TGTGCCAGCAGCCCCGACATTAATGAAAAACTGTTTTTT.

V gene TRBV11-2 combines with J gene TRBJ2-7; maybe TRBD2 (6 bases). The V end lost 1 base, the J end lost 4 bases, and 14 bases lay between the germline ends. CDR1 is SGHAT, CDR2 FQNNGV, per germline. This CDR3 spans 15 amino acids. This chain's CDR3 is CASSLAGGRDYEQYF. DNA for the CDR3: TGTGCCAGCAGCTTAGCAGGCGGGCGGGATTACGAGCAGTACTTC.

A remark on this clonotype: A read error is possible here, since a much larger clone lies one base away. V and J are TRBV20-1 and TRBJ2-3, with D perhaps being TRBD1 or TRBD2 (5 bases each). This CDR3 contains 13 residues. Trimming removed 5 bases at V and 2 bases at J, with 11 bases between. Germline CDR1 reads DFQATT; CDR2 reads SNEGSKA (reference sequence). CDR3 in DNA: TGCAGTGCTGGTCTCGGGGCCACAGATACGCAGTATTTT. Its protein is CSAGLGATDTQYF.

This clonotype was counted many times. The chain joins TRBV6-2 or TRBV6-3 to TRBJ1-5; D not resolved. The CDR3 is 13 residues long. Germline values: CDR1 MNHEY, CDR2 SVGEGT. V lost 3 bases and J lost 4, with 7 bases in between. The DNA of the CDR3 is TGTGCCAGCAGTTATCGGCAGAATCAGCCCCAGCATTTT. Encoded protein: CASSYRQNQPQHF.

The CDR3 is CASSLGLAGVGGDEQFF. CDR3 DNA sequence: TGTGCCAGCAGCTTAGGGCTAGCGGGAGTTGGAGGCGATGAGCAGTTCTTC. The J gene is TRBJ2-1, the V gene TRBV7-9, with TRBD2 matching over 10 bases. The CDR3 has 17 amino acids. Germline CDR1 reads SEHNR; CDR2 reads FQNEAQ (reference sequence). V shed 1 base, J shed 8 bases, and the junction held 11 bases outside the gene matches.

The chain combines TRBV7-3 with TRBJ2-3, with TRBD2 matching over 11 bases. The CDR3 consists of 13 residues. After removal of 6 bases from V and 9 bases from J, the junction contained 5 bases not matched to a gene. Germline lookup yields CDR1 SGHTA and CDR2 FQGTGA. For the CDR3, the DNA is TGTGCCAGCAGGCTAGCGGGAGGAGGAACGCAGTATTTT. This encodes CASRLAGGGTQYF.

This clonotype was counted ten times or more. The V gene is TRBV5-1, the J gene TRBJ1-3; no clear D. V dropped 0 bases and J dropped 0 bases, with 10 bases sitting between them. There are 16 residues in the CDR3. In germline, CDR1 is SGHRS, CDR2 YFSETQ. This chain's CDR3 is CASSLGTPYSGNTIYF. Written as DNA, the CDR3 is TGCGCCAGCAGCTTGGGCACACCTTACTCTGGAAACACCATATATTTT.

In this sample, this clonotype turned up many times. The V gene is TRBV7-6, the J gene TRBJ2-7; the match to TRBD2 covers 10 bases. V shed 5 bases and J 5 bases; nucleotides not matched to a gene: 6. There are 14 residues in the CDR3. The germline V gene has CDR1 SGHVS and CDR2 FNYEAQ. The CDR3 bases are TGTGCCAGCAGCGCTAGCGGGGGTTCGGACGAGCAGTACTTC. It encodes CASSASGGSDEQYF.